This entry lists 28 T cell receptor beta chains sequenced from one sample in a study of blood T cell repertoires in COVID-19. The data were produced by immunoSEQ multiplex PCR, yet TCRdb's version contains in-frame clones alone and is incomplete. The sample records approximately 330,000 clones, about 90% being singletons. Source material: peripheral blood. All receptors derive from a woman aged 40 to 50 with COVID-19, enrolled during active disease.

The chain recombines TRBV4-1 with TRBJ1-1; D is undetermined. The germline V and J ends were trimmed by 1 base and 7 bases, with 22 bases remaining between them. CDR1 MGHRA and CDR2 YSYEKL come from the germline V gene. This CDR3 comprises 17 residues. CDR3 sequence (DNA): TGCGCCAGCAGCCAAGCCAGTTCACGGCATATTTACAGTGAAGCTTTCTTT. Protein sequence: CASSQASSRHIYSEAFF.

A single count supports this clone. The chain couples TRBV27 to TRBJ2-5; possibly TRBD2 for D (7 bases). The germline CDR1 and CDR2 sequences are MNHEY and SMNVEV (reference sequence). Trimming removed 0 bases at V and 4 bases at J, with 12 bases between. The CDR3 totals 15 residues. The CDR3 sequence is CASSLSRGARETQYF. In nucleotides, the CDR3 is TGTGCCAGCAGTTTATCTCGGGGGGCCCGAGAGACCCAGTACTTC.

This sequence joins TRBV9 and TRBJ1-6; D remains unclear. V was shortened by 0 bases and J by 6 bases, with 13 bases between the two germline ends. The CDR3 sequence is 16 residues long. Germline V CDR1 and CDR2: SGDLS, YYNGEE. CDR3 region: CASSVGLQAVNSPLHF. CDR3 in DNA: TGTGCCAGCAGCGTAGGGCTGCAAGCGGTTAATTCACCCCTCCACTTT.

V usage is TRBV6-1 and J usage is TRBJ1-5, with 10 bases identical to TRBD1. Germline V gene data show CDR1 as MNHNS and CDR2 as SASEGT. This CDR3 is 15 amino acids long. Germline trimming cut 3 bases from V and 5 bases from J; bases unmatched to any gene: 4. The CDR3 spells CASSDRDRGDQPQHF. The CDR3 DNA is TGTGCCAGCAGTGATAGGGACAGGGGCGATCAGCCCCAGCATTTT.

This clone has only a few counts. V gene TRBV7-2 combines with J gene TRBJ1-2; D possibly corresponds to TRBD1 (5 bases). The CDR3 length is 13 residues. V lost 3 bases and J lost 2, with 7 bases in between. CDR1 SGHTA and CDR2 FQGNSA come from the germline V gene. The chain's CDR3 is CASSLGGNYGYTF. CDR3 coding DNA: TGTGCCAGCAGCTTGGGGGGGAACTATGGCTACACCTTC.

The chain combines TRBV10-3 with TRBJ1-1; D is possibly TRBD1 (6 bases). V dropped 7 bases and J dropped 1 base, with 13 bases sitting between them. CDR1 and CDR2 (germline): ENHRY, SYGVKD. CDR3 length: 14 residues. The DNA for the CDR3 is TGTGCCATCACCCGACAGGTAGGGAACACTGAAGCTTTCTTT. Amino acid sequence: CAITRQVGNTEAFF.

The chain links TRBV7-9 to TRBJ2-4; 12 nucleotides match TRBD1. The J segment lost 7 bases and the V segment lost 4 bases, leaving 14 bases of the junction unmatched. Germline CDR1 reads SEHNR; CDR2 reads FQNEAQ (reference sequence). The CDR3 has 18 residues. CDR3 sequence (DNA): TGTGCCAGCAGCTCCGAGGGGACAGGGGGCGCGTTGGGGAACATTCAGTACTTC. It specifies CASSSEGTGGALGNIQYF.

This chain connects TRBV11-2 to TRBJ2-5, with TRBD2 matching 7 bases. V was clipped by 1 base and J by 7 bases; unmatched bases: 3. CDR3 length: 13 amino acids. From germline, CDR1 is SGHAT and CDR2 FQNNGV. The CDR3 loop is CASSLGGEGTQYF. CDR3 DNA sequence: TGTGCCAGCAGCTTAGGGGGGGAGGGGACCCAGTACTTC.

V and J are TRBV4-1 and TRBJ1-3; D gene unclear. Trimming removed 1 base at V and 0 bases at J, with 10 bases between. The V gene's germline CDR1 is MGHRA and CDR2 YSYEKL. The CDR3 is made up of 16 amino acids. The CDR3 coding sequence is TGCGCCAGCAGCCAAGTCCCCGCCAGCTCTGGAAACACCATATATTTT. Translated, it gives CASSQVPASSGNTIYF.

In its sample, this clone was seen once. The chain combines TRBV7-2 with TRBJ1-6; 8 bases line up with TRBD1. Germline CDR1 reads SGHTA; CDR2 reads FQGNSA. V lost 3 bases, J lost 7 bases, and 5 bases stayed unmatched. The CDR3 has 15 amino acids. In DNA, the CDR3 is TGTGCCAGCAGCTTCCAGACAGGGGAAAATTCACCCCTCCACTTT. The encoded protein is CASSFQTGENSPLHF.

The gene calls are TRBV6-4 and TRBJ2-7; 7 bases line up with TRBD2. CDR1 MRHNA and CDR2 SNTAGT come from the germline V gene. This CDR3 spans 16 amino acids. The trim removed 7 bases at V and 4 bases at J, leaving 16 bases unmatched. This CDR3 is CASIGTLAEARYEQYF. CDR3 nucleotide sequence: TGTGCCAGCATCGGTACCCTAGCGGAAGCACGTTACGAGCAGTACTTC.

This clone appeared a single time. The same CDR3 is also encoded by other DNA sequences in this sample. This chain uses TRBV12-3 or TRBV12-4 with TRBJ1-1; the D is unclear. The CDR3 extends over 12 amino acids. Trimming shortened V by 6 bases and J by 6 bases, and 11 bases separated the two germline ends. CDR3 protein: CASSLGAAEAFF. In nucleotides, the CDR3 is TGTGCCAGCAGCCTCGGCGCGGCTGAAGCTTTCTTT.

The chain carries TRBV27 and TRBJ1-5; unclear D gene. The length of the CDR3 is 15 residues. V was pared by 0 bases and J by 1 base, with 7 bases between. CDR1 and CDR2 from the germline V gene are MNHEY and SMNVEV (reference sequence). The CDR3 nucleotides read TGTGCCAGCAGTTTATCGTCCGCGAGCAATCAGCCCCAGCATTTT. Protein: CASSLSSASNQPQHF.

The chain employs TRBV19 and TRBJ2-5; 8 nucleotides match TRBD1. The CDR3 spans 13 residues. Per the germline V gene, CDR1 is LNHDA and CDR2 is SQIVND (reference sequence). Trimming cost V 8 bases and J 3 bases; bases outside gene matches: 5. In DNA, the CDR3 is TGTGCCAGTTCCCAGGACAGGGAAGAGACCCAGTACTTC. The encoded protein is CASSQDREETQYF.

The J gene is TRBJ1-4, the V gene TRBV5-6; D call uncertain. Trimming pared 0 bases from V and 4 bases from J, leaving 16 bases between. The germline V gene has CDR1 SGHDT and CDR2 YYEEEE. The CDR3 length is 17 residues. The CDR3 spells CASSLELDWQVNEKLFF. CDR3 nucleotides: TGTGCCAGCAGCTTGGAGTTGGACTGGCAGGTTAATGAAAAACTGTTTTTT.

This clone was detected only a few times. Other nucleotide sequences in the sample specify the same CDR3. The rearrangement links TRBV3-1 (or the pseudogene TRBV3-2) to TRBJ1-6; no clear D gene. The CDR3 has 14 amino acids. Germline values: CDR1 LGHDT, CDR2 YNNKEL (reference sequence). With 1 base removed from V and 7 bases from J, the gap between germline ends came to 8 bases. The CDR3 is CASSQVGGNSPLHF. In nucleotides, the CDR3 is TGTGCCAGCAGCCAAGTGGGAGGGAATTCACCCCTCCACTTT.

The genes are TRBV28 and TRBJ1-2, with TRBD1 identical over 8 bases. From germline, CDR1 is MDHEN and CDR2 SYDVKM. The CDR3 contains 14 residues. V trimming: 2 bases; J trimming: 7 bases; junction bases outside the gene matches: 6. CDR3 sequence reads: CASSLGDRLGGYTF. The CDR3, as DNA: TGTGCCAGCAGTTTAGGGGACAGGTTAGGTGGCTACACCTTC.

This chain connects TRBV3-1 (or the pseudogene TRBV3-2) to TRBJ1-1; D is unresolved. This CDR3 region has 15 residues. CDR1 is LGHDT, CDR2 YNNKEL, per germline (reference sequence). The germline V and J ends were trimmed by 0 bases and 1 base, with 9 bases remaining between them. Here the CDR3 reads CASSQDEEGNTEAFF. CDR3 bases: TGTGCCAGCAGCCAAGATGAGGAGGGGAACACTGAAGCTTTCTTT.

CDR3 DNA: TGTGCCAGCAGTTTAAGGCAGGACTATGGCTACACCTTC. This encodes CASSLRQDYGYTF. The chain links TRBV28 to TRBJ1-2; no clear D gene. V was cut by 2 bases and J by 3 bases, with 7 bases left in between. The germline CDR1 and CDR2 sequences are MDHEN and SYDVKM. The CDR3 has 13 amino acids.

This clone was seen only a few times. The CDR3 DNA follows: TGTGCCAGCCGCGGGGGATCCGATTCACCCCTCCACTTT. It translates to CASRGGSDSPLHF. The J gene is TRBJ1-6, the V gene TRBV28; possible D gene TRBD1, 5 bases. The germline V gene has CDR1 MDHEN and CDR2 SYDVKM. The V and J ends lost 8 bases and 8 bases respectively, with 13 bases between them. CDR3 length: 13 amino acids.

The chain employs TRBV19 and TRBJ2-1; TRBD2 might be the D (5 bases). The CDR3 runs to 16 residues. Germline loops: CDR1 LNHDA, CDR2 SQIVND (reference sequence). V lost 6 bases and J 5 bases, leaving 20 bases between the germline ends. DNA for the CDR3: TGTGCCAGTAGGCAACACGGGATCGGTACAGACAATGAGCAGTTCTTC. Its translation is CASRQHGIGTDNEQFF.

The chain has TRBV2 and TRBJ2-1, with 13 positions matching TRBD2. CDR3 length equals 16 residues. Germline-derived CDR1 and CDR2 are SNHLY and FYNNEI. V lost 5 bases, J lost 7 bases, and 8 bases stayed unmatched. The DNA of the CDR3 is TGTGCCAGCAGTACTTATACTAGCGGGAGGGGGAATGAGCAGTTCTTC. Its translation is CASSTYTSGRGNEQFF.

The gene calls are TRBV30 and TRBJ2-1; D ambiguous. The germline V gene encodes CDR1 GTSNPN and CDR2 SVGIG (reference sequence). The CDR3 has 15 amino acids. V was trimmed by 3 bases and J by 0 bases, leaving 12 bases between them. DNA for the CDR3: TGTGCCTGGAGCCGTCTCGTGAGCTCCTACAATGAGCAGTTCTTC. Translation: CAWSRLVSSYNEQFF.

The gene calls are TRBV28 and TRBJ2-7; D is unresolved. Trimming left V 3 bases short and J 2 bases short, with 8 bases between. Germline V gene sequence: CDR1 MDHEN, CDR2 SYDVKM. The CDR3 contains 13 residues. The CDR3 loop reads CASSLNRAYEQYF. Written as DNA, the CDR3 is TGTGCCAGCAGTTTGAACAGAGCCTACGAGCAGTACTTC.

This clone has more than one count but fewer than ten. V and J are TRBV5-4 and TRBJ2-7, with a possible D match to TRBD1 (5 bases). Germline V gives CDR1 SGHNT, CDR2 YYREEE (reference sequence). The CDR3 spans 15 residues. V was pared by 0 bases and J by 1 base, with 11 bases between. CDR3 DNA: TGTGCCAGCAGCTTGGTAGCAGGGAAATCCTACGAGCAGTACTTC. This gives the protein CASSLVAGKSYEQYF.

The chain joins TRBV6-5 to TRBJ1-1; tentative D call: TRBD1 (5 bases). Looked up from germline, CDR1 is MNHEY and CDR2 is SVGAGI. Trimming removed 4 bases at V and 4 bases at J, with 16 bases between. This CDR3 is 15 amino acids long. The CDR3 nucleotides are TGTGCCAGCAGTTTTAGGGGAGGAAGGAGCACTGAAGCTTTCTTT. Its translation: CASSFRGGRSTEAFF.

CDR3 amino acids: CASRPGTGFYQLFF. CDR3 DNA sequence: TGTGCCAGCAGACCCGGGACAGGGTTTTACCAACTGTTTTTT. The rearrangement uses TRBV6-5 and TRBJ1-4, with 9 bases aligning to TRBD1. V lost 6 bases to trimming and J lost 12 bases; unmatched junction nucleotides: 11. CDR3 length equals 14 residues. The germline V gene encodes CDR1 MNHEY and CDR2 SVGAGI.

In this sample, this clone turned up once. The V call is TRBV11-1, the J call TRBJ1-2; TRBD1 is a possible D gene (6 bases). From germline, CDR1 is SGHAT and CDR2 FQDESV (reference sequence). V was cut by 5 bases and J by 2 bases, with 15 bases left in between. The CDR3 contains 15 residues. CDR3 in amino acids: CASSPAVGANYGYTF. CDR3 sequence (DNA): TGTGCCAGCAGCCCAGCTGTGGGGGCGAACTATGGCTACACCTTC.